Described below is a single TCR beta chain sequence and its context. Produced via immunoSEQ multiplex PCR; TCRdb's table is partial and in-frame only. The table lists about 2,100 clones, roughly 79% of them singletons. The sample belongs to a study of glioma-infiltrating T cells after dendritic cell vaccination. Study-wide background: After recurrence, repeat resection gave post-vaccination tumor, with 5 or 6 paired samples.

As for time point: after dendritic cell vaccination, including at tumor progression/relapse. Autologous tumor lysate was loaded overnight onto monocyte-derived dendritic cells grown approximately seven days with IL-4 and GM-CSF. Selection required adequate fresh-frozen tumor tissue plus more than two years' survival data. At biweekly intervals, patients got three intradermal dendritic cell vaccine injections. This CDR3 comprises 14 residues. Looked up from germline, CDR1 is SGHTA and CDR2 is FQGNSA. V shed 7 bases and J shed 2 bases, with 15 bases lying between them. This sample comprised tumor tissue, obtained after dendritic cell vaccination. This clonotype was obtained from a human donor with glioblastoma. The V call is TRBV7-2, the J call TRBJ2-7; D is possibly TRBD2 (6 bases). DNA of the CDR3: TGTGCCAGCACCTACCGGGACTCCCCCTACGAGCAGTACTTC. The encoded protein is CASTYRDSPYEQYF.